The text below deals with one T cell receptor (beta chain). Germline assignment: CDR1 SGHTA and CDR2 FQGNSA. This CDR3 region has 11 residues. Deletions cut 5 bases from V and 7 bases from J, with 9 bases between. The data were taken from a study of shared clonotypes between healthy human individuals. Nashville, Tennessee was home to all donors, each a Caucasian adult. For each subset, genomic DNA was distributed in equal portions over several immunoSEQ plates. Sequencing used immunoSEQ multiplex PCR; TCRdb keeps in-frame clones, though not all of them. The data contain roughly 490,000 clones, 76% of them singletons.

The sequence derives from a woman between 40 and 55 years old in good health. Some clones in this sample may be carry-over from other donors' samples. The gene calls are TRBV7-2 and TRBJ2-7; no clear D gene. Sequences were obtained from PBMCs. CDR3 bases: TGTGCCAGCAGCATCCAGCGAGAGCAGTACTTC. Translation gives CASSIQREQYF.